Listed below are T cell receptor beta chains from one sample, sequenced in a study of blood T cell repertoires in COVID-19. Repertoires were generated with immunoSEQ multiplex PCR, while TCRdb's copy carries only in-frame clones and drops some. The sample has under 85,000 clones; approximately 82% are singletons. Sequencing was carried out using peripheral blood. These receptors were collected from an older man with active or convalescent COVID-19. CDR3s include the opening cysteine and the closing phenylalanine or tryptophan. Fields, in order: clone size, J gene, D gene, V gene, CDR3 protein, CDR3 DNA. The D gene is left open where the match is weak. Clone size is stated in some rows and not others, as once, few, many or a class when expanded.

clone_size: few
j_call: TRBJ1-1
d_call: .
v_call: TRBV6-2/TRBV6-3
cdr3_aa: CASSYPSGWNRQGEAFF
cdr3_nt: TGTGCCAGCAGTTACCCCTCGGGTTGGAACCGCCAAGGCGAAGCTTTCTTT

clone_size: .
j_call: TRBJ2-1
d_call: TRBD2
v_call: TRBV4-1
cdr3_aa: CASSQPYGLADSYNEQFF
cdr3_nt: TGCGCCAGCAGCCAACCCTACGGACTAGCGGATTCTTACAATGAGCAGTTCTTC

clone_size: .
j_call: TRBJ2-1
d_call: TRBD2
v_call: TRBV7-9
cdr3_aa: CASSLGLAGASGGNEQFF
cdr3_nt: TGTGCCAGCAGCTTAGGACTAGCGGGGGCCTCGGGGGGAAATGAGCAGTTCTTC

clone_size: .
j_call: TRBJ2-1
d_call: TRBD2
v_call: TRBV28
cdr3_aa: CASIESGSSYNEQFF
cdr3_nt: TGTGCCAGCATCGAGAGCGGGAGCTCCTACAATGAGCAGTTCTTC

clone_size: .
j_call: TRBJ1-5
d_call: TRBD1
v_call: TRBV7-8
cdr3_aa: CASSSHRDRGRNQPQHF
cdr3_nt: TGTGCCAGCAGCTCTCACCGGGACAGGGGTCGCAATCAGCCCCAGCATTTT

clone_size: .
j_call: TRBJ2-3
d_call: .
v_call: TRBV7-2
cdr3_aa: CASSESGFTDTQYF
cdr3_nt: TGTGCCAGCAGCGAGAGCGGTTTCACAGATACGCAGTATTTT

clone_size: .
j_call: TRBJ1-5
d_call: TRBD1
v_call: TRBV6-2/TRBV6-3
cdr3_aa: CASTPPPGQGRRNQPQHF
cdr3_nt: TGTGCCAGCACCCCCCCACCGGGACAGGGAAGACGCAATCAGCCCCAGCATTTT

clone_size: .
j_call: TRBJ1-5
d_call: .
v_call: TRBV5-6
cdr3_aa: CASSRDSRQPQHF
cdr3_nt: TGTGCCAGCAGCAGAGACAGCCGCCAGCCCCAGCATTTT

clone_size: .
j_call: TRBJ2-1
d_call: TRBD2
v_call: TRBV19
cdr3_aa: CASSIVSSGEQFF
cdr3_nt: TGTGCCAGTAGTATAGTTAGTAGCGGGGAGCAGTTCTTC

clone_size: .
j_call: TRBJ2-1
d_call: .
v_call: TRBV21-1
cdr3_aa: CASRTGETDNEQFF
cdr3_nt: TGTGCCAGCAGGACAGGGGAGACGGACAATGAGCAGTTCTTC

clone_size: .
j_call: TRBJ1-1
d_call: .
v_call: TRBV19
cdr3_aa: CASKARQMNTEAFF
cdr3_nt: TGTGCCAGTAAAGCGAGACAGATGAACACTGAAGCTTTCTTT

clone_size: .
j_call: TRBJ2-3
d_call: TRBD2
v_call: TRBV7-3
cdr3_aa: CASSLLAGGPPDTQYF
cdr3_nt: TGTGCCAGCAGCCTGCTAGCGGGGGGGCCTCCAGATACGCAGTATTTT

clone_size: .
j_call: TRBJ1-2
d_call: TRBD1
v_call: TRBV19
cdr3_aa: CASSSRVGTGGFDGYTF
cdr3_nt: TGTGCCAGTAGTAGTAGGGTGGGGACAGGGGGCTTTGATGGCTACACCTTC

clone_size: once
j_call: TRBJ1-6
d_call: TRBD1
v_call: TRBV5-1
cdr3_aa: CASRGEQGSYNSPLHF
cdr3_nt: TGCGCCAGCAGGGGGGAACAGGGGTCCTATAATTCACCCCTCCACTTT

clone_size: .
j_call: TRBJ1-1
d_call: .
v_call: TRBV3-1/TRBV3-2
cdr3_aa: CASSWRGTAFF
cdr3_nt: TGTGCCAGCAGCTGGAGAGGAACAGCTTTCTTT

clone_size: .
j_call: TRBJ1-1
d_call: .
v_call: TRBV7-2
cdr3_aa: CASSTERDTEAFF
cdr3_nt: TGTGCCAGCAGCACCGAGAGGGACACTGAAGCTTTCTTT

clone_size: .
j_call: TRBJ1-2
d_call: .
v_call: TRBV7-8
cdr3_aa: CASSFRGGDGYTF
cdr3_nt: TGTGCCAGCAGCTTTCGGGGGGGGGATGGCTACACCTTC

clone_size: .
j_call: TRBJ1-1
d_call: .
v_call: TRBV10-3
cdr3_aa: CAISLGPERGTEAFF
cdr3_nt: TGTGCCATCAGCCTAGGACCTGAAAGAGGGACTGAAGCTTTCTTT

clone_size: .
j_call: TRBJ2-3
d_call: TRBD1
v_call: TRBV30
cdr3_aa: CAWSLRDRGFTDTQYF
cdr3_nt: TGTGCCTGGAGTCTCCGGGACAGAGGCTTCACAGATACGCAGTATTTT

clone_size: .
j_call: TRBJ2-3
d_call: TRBD2
v_call: TRBV19
cdr3_aa: CASSLPGLGFGDTQYF
cdr3_nt: TGTGCCAGTAGTTTACCAGGACTAGGGTTCGGAGATACGCAGTATTTT

clone_size: .
j_call: TRBJ2-3
d_call: TRBD1
v_call: TRBV7-9
cdr3_aa: CASSPQRDRGTDTQYF
cdr3_nt: TGTGCCAGCAGCCCCCAGAGGGACAGGGGGACAGATACGCAGTATTTT

clone_size: .
j_call: TRBJ1-2
d_call: TRBD1
v_call: TRBV7-2
cdr3_aa: CASSLGGRGNYGYTF
cdr3_nt: TGTGCCAGCAGCTTAGGTGGCAGGGGGAACTATGGCTACACCTTC

clone_size: .
j_call: TRBJ2-5
d_call: .
v_call: TRBV10-3
cdr3_aa: CAISESKGLETQYF
cdr3_nt: TGTGCCATCAGTGAGTCGAAGGGGTTGGAGACCCAGTACTTC

clone_size: .
j_call: TRBJ1-3
d_call: .
v_call: TRBV28
cdr3_aa: CASSLSTNTPSGNTIYF
cdr3_nt: TGTGCCAGCAGTTTATCGACTAACACACCCTCTGGAAACACCATATATTTT

clone_size: .
j_call: TRBJ2-2
d_call: .
v_call: TRBV5-1
cdr3_aa: CASSPPLTGELFF
cdr3_nt: TGCGCCAGCAGCCCACCACTGACCGGGGAGCTGTTTTTT

clone_size: .
j_call: TRBJ2-7
d_call: TRBD2
v_call: TRBV2
cdr3_aa: CASSETSGTYEQYF
cdr3_nt: TGTGCCAGCAGTGAGACTAGCGGAACCTACGAGCAGTACTTC

clone_size: .
j_call: TRBJ2-3
d_call: .
v_call: TRBV4-1
cdr3_aa: CASSQLPDRGDTQYF
cdr3_nt: TGCGCCAGCAGCCAGCTCCCCGACCGAGGCGATACGCAGTATTTT

clone_size: .
j_call: TRBJ2-7
d_call: .
v_call: TRBV6-2/TRBV6-3
cdr3_aa: CASSLQGYEQYF
cdr3_nt: TGTGCCAGCAGCCTCCAGGGCTACGAGCAGTACTTC

clone_size: few
j_call: TRBJ2-1
d_call: TRBD2
v_call: TRBV20-1
cdr3_aa: CSASGASGSYNEQFF
cdr3_nt: TGCAGTGCTAGTGGCGCTAGCGGCTCCTACAATGAGCAGTTCTTC

clone_size: once
j_call: TRBJ1-6
d_call: .
v_call: TRBV2
cdr3_aa: CASSERGNSPLHF
cdr3_nt: TGTGCCAGCAGTGAGCGGGGGAATTCACCCCTCCACTTT

clone_size: few
j_call: TRBJ1-2
d_call: .
v_call: TRBV14
cdr3_aa: CASSQEGLGNYGYTF
cdr3_nt: TGTGCCAGCAGCCAAGAAGGACTAGGGAACTATGGCTACACCTTC

clone_size: .
j_call: TRBJ1-2
d_call: .
v_call: TRBV5-6
cdr3_aa: CASRGGSRGVCTF
cdr3_nt: TGTGCCAGCAGGGGTGGATCTCGAGGTGTTTGCACCTTC

clone_size: .
j_call: TRBJ2-7
d_call: .
v_call: TRBV28
cdr3_aa: CASRGAGSSYEQYF
cdr3_nt: TGTGCCAGCAGGGGGGCGGGCAGCTCCTACGAGCAGTACTTC

clone_size: .
j_call: TRBJ1-2
d_call: TRBD1
v_call: TRBV7-8
cdr3_aa: CASSFFTGGEENGYTF
cdr3_nt: TGTGCCAGCAGCTTCTTTACAGGGGGCGAGGAGAATGGCTACACCTTC

clone_size: .
j_call: TRBJ1-1
d_call: TRBD1
v_call: TRBV20-1
cdr3_aa: CSASSAAPEDRAGTEAFF
cdr3_nt: TGCAGTGCTAGTTCAGCGGCCCCGGAGGACAGGGCTGGTACTGAAGCTTTCTTT

clone_size: .
j_call: TRBJ2-7
d_call: .
v_call: TRBV18
cdr3_aa: CASSPGGRPEQYF
cdr3_nt: TGTGCCAGCTCACCGGGGGGGCGACCCGAGCAGTACTTC

clone_size: .
j_call: TRBJ2-7
d_call: TRBD2
v_call: TRBV6-1
cdr3_aa: CASSATSGRSGYEQYF
cdr3_nt: TGTGCCAGCAGTGCGACTAGCGGGAGGTCGGGCTACGAGCAGTACTTC

clone_size: .
j_call: TRBJ2-2
d_call: .
v_call: TRBV6-1
cdr3_aa: CASSYHDSTGELFF
cdr3_nt: TGTGCCAGCAGTTATCACGACAGCACCGGGGAGCTGTTTTTT

clone_size: once
j_call: TRBJ2-7
d_call: TRBD1
v_call: TRBV19
cdr3_aa: CASSEDRGLREQYF
cdr3_nt: TGTGCCAGTAGCGAGGACAGGGGGCTGAGGGAGCAGTACTTC

clone_size: .
j_call: TRBJ1-2
d_call: TRBD1
v_call: TRBV7-6
cdr3_aa: CASSLEDRGRYTF
cdr3_nt: TGTGCCAGCAGCTTAGAGGACAGGGGCCGCTACACCTTC

clone_size: .
j_call: TRBJ2-3
d_call: TRBD2
v_call: TRBV5-1
cdr3_aa: CASSSDFREREMEDTQYF
cdr3_nt: TGCGCCAGCAGCTCCGACTTCCGCGAGCGGGAGATGGAAGATACGCAGTATTTT

clone_size: .
j_call: TRBJ2-3
d_call: .
v_call: TRBV5-4
cdr3_aa: CASSLEFWQDTQYF
cdr3_nt: TGTGCCAGCAGCTTGGAATTCTGGCAAGATACGCAGTATTTT

clone_size: .
j_call: TRBJ2-4
d_call: .
v_call: TRBV30
cdr3_aa: CAWSPRVRGIQYF
cdr3_nt: TGTGCCTGGAGCCCCCGGGTCCGAGGCATTCAGTACTTC

clone_size: .
j_call: TRBJ1-5
d_call: TRBD1
v_call: TRBV3-1/TRBV3-2
cdr3_aa: CASSQRPGTGPNQPQHF
cdr3_nt: TGTGCCAGCAGCCAACGTCCCGGGACAGGGCCGAATCAGCCCCAGCATTTT

clone_size: .
j_call: TRBJ2-2
d_call: .
v_call: TRBV30
cdr3_aa: CAWGEPPNTGELFF
cdr3_nt: TGTGCCTGGGGGGAGCCACCGAACACCGGGGAGCTGTTTTTT

clone_size: once
j_call: TRBJ1-3
d_call: TRBD1
v_call: TRBV28
cdr3_aa: CASSPPWDSYLVNTIYF
cdr3_nt: TGTGCCAGCAGTCCCCCTTGGGACAGCTATTTGGTAAACACCATATATTTT

clone_size: .
j_call: TRBJ1-1
d_call: .
v_call: TRBV28
cdr3_aa: CASSQLGRQNTEAFF
cdr3_nt: TGTGCCAGCAGTCAACTTGGGAGACAGAACACTGAAGCTTTCTTT

clone_size: .
j_call: TRBJ1-6
d_call: .
v_call: TRBV16
cdr3_aa: CASSPGWNNSPLHF
cdr3_nt: TGTGCCAGCAGCCCAGGATGGAATAATTCACCCCTCCACTTT

clone_size: .
j_call: TRBJ2-7
d_call: .
v_call: TRBV27
cdr3_aa: CASSPRRWSSYEQYF
cdr3_nt: TGTGCCAGCAGTCCTAGACGCTGGAGCTCCTACGAGCAGTACTTC

clone_size: .
j_call: TRBJ2-1
d_call: TRBD2
v_call: TRBV6-2/TRBV6-3
cdr3_aa: CASSLQGLAANEQFF
cdr3_nt: TGTGCCAGCAGTTTACAGGGACTAGCGGCAAATGAGCAGTTCTTC

clone_size: many
j_call: TRBJ2-2
d_call: TRBD1
v_call: TRBV27
cdr3_aa: CASSTRQGAYTGELFF
cdr3_nt: TGTGCCAGCAGTACAAGACAGGGGGCCTACACCGGGGAGCTGTTTTTT

clone_size: .
j_call: TRBJ1-1
d_call: .
v_call: TRBV18
cdr3_aa: CASSLAGEGTEAFF
cdr3_nt: TGTGCCAGCTCCCTTGCGGGAGAGGGCACTGAAGCTTTCTTT

clone_size: .
j_call: TRBJ2-1
d_call: .
v_call: TRBV6-2/TRBV6-3
cdr3_aa: CASSTTHYNEQFF
cdr3_nt: TGTGCCAGCAGTACTACTCACTACAATGAGCAGTTCTTC